This T cell receptor beta chain was found in a study of cytomegalovirus exposure and HLA in healthy donors. Researchers ran the PCR with 60 Vbeta and 13 Jbeta primers. TCRdb keeps only in-frame clones here, not all; method: immunoSEQ multiplex PCR. This table has 150,000 to 200,000 clones, around three quarters appearing once. This CDR3 has 17 residues. Germline values: CDR1 ENHRY, CDR2 SYGVKD. The V and J ends lost 0 bases and 2 bases respectively, with 16 bases between them. The J gene is TRBJ1-2, the V gene TRBV10-3; D perhaps matches TRBD1 (5 bases). The source is a woman in her thirties in good health and CMV-seropositive. The sample taken for sequencing was PBMCs. The CDR3 DNA is TGTGCCATCAGTGAGTCCAGGGTACCTACCCTGAACTATGGCTACACCTTC. Its protein product is CAISESRVPTLNYGYTF.